This T cell receptor (beta chain) was sequenced for a study of cytomegalovirus exposure and HLA in healthy donors. Study findings and constraints: The classifier reportedly diagnosed cytomegalovirus status with high specificity and sensitivity. According to an earlier analysis, most TCR beta V segments yielded productive rearrangements about 90% or about 30% of the time. Later on, an analysis showed TCR association rates differing by HLA locus, with DRB1 the most and HLA-C the fewest.

The PCR made use of 60 Vbeta and 13 Jbeta primers. Here immunoSEQ multiplex PCR was the method, and the copy in TCRdb shows in-frame clones only, minus some. The top ten hold 2% to 2.5% of the sample, which has roughly 120,000 clones, 55% to 65% seen once. This clone showed up just once. Antigen unknown. V was trimmed by 5 bases and J by 3 bases, leaving 8 bases between them. The CDR3 sequence is 13 residues long. The germline gives CDR1 MDHEN, CDR2 SYDVKM. What was sequenced was PBMCs. V gene TRBV28 combines with J gene TRBJ2-1; D is unclear. The sequence was obtained from a woman younger than 45 in good health and CMV-seronegative. The CDR3 bases are TGTGCCAGCAGTCCTCCGGGCTACAATGAGCAGTTCTTC. Its translation is CASSPPGYNEQFF.